This paragraph covers one TCR beta chain sequence. What antigen it recognizes has not been identified. Per-base quality was not reported, and no clone a single base away is much larger than it. The sample contains more than one DNA sequence encoding this CDR3. This sample is part of a study of memory CD4+ T cells and cytomegalovirus serostatus (dated 2019 in TCRdb). As for the study more broadly: The approximately 35 healthy Belgian adults in the cohort included 9 who were CMV seropositive and roughly 25 who were CMV seronegative. To replicate a published TCR-based CMV serostatus classifier, the study sequenced CD4+ memory TCRbeta repertoires from a Belgian cohort whose cytomegalovirus serostatus was known.

Genomic DNA was extracted from sorted cells with the Quick-DNA Microprep Kit. Amplification of TCRbeta DNA was done with the immunoSEQ hsTCRbeta kit, following the protocol from the manufacturer. An Illumina MiSeq instrument was used to sequence the TCRbeta libraries. Per the source publication's procedure: After out-of-frame sequences were removed, 2,204,828 distinct TCRbeta sequences remained, averaging around 61,000 per individual. Two values were used to score each individual: the count of 164 previously reported CMV-associated TCRbeta sequences and the total count of productive distinct TCRbeta sequences. A beta-binomial model was reimplemented in Python, and scikit-learn random forests with default parameters were trained on data from the US cohort. Classifier performance on the Belgian cohort was summarized as median AUC with percentile confidence intervals calculated over 10,000 bootstrap iterations. TCRdb mirrors the immuneACCESS table, restricted to in-frame sequences. Some clones are absent from its copies; in checked studies, under half trace to an unresolved V gene, and the reason for the others is unknown. The V and J calls and clone size come from that table; D and trimming were worked out from the DNA. In all, the sample holds 45,000 to 65,000 clones, and around 80% of those were seen once. About 1.3% of the sample belongs to the ten largest clones.

Single viable CD3+CD4+CD8-CD45RO+ cells were sorted as memory CD4+ T cells on a FACSAria II. CMV serostatus was determined with a Roche Elecsys assay detecting serum IgG against CMV pp150, pp28, p38 and p52. After the samples were thawed, total CD4+ T cells were enriched through positive selection using CD4 magnetic microbeads. Samples originated from another study that specifically interrogated the CD4+ T cell memory repertoire. Following standard operating procedures, peripheral blood mononuclear cells were isolated and cryopreserved, while serum was kept at -80 degrees C. The staining used CD3-PerCP (BW264/56), CD4-APC (RPA-T4), CD45RO-PE (UCHT1) and CD8-Pacific Orange (3B5) antibodies, and Sytox blue was used to exclude non-viable cells. On the study overall, not on this receptor specifically: Only CD4+CD45RO+ memory cells were sequenced, unlike the original study, which covered naive and memory CD4+ and CD8+ populations. The original-framework classifier achieved a median bootstrapped AUC of about 0.94 with a 95% CI of 0.76-1.00 on the Belgian cohort. The results were interpreted as suggesting that the CMV-associated TCR signature is mostly present in the CD4+ memory repertoire. Of under 200 previously reported CMV-associated TCRbeta sequences, around 67 appeared in the CD4+ memory repertoires, each in one to five individuals. For predicting CMV serostatus, the median bootstrapped AUC was 0.95 using the original framework and about 0.9 using a US-trained random forest.

V is trimmed back by 3 bases and J by 4 bases, and the junction contains 8 bases that no gene match accounts for. Based on the germline V gene, the CDR1 and CDR2 sequences are SGHAT and FQNNGV. The CDR3 has 15 amino acids, counting the end cysteine and phenylalanine. The read is trimmed to its CDR3 DNA, 45 bases read in frame from base 1. The chain is made from TRBV11-2 and TRBJ2-5; the junction holds 7 bases that match TRBD2. The sequenced material came from memory CD4+ T cells from blood. The receptor was isolated from an adult in good health and CMV-seropositive. This receptor carries the CDR3 CASSFGAGGGETQYF. The nucleotides read TGTGCCAGCAGCTTTGGAGCGGGCGGGGGAGAGACCCAGTACTTC. Joined to the reference TRBV11-2 and TRBJ2-5 proteins, this CDR3 gives the full variable domain: EAGVAQSPRYKIIEKRQSVAFWCNPISGHATLYWYQQILGQGPKLLIQFQNNGVVDDSQLPKDRFSAERLKGVDSTLKIQPAKLEDSAVYLCASSFGAGGGETQYFGPGTRLLVL.